Sequencing of this T cell receptor beta chain was carried out in a study of T-cell memory formation after mild COVID-19 (dated by TCRdb to the early 2020s). Describing the broader study: Most TCR sequence clusters were specific to one of the two donors. Longitudinal TCRalpha and TCRbeta repertoire sequencing tracked T-cell clones expanding and contracting after mild COVID-19 in two donors. Two young, previously healthy adult volunteers, one female and one male, were included in the cohort. Results and caveats for the whole study, not just this receptor: The detection of some responding clones in pre-infection memory suggests that pre-existing cross-reactive memory T cells joined the SARS-CoV-2 response. Contracting CD4+ clones were located mainly in the CM and EM memory subsets, whereas CD8+ clones were found to be enriched in EMRA. Clones that contracted from day 15 to 85 showed balanced CD4/CD8 phenotypes, whereas a second wave of clones that expanded from day 15 to 37 leaned towards CD4+. SARS-CoV-2 specificity was not confirmed for the second-wave clones peaking on day 37. Only a couple of mild cases were covered in the study, and larger cohorts including severe cases with pre-infection samples were considered necessary.

Ficoll-Paque density gradient centrifugation was used to isolate PBMCs. Germline trimming: 0 bases from V, 3 bases from J; junction bases outside gene matches: 1. Via the germline V gene, CDR1 is SGHRS and CDR2 YFSETQ. The CDR3 runs 14 residues from the cysteine to the phenylalanine. The read is trimmed to its CDR3 DNA, 42 bases read in frame from base 1. The listed sequencing device is Illumina NovaSeq 6000. TCRalpha and TCRbeta cDNA libraries were constructed by 5'RACE with constant-segment primers, with sample barcodes and unique molecular identifiers being introduced. Trizol reagent was used to extract RNA from every sample. Amplification of the libraries took two PCR steps, and the second step added a second sample barcode plus Illumina TruSeq adapters. Libraries were sequenced on an Illumina NovaSeq with 2 x 150 bp paired-end reads. Processing in the source paper ran as follows. Demultiplexing of reads and collapsing into UMI-guided consensus sequences were performed with migec v1.2.7. Using mixcr v2.1.11, UMI consensuses were aligned to TRA and TRB V and J templates and then assembled into clonotypes. Expanded or contracted clonotypes were those called significant by both edgeR and NoisET, with noise models trained on biological replicates. For edgeR calls, a false discovery rate-adjusted p below 0.01 and a log2 fold-change threshold of 1 were applied. PCA with hierarchical clustering of max-normalized trajectories of the 1000 most abundant clonotypes was used as exploratory dynamics analysis. Separately sequenced CD4+ and CD8+ repertoires were used to assign the CD4 or CD8 phenotype of responding clones. TCRdb ran its own pipeline on the public reads, namely fastp trimming at Q25 and MiXCR clone calling, and kept in-frame beta chains. Here each entry gathers all rows of one CDR3 protein and keeps the most common genes and DNA. The V and J calls shown here were made by TCRdb, not taken from the authors' results. The sample profile shows just under 50,000 distinct CDR3 sequences; 10% to 15% of them were found once. More than 20% of the sample goes to the ten largest clones.

As to this clonotype: The target of this receptor is not known. Per-nucleotide qualities are absent, and no much larger clonotype sits a single base away.

Rearrangement joined TRBV5-1 to TRBJ1-2, and 8 junctional nucleotides match TRBD1. The clonotype originates from a man aged 18 to 35 who had mild COVID-19 (a few samples of this study predate the infection). The sample titles of this study are shuffled in the database, so cell type and time point are left out; the donor was told from shared clones. Material: PBMCs or a T cell subset sorted from them (not recorded which). The nucleotides read TGCGCCAGCAGCTTGGGGACAGGGCACTATGGCTACACCTTC. Translated, it gives CASSLGTGHYGYTF. The reference TRBV5-1 and TRBJ1-2 proteins fill in what lies around the CDR3, so the full variable domain reads KAGVTQTPRYLIKTRGQQVTLSCSPISGHRSVSWYQQTPGQGLQFLFEYFSETQRNKGNFPGRFSGRQFSNSRSEMNVSTLELGDSALYLCASSLGTGHYGYTFGSGTRLTVV.